Reported below is one TCR beta chain. As originally analysed: Counts of nucleated cells, estimated from reference gene primer amplification, were obtained. Profiled with immunoSEQ multiplex PCR; TCRdb holds only in-frame clones, not every one. The D gene and trimming were derived from the DNA, and the V and J assignments and clone size from that table. The table includes under 100,000 clones, roughly 90% detected once. Germline CDR1 is SGHDT and CDR2 is YYEEEE. CDR3 length equals 11 residues. The germline V and J ends were trimmed by 0 bases and 5 bases, with 2 bases remaining between them. The source of the sample is a study of blood T cell repertoires in COVID-19. About the study: Spain, Italy and the United States supplied samples that represented acute and convalescent COVID-19. In each case, the material was cDNA or gDNA derived from T cells, B-cell-depleted T cells, or PBMCs.

This receptor was obtained from a man aged 50-60 years with active COVID-19. Sequences were obtained from peripheral blood. The chain combines TRBV5-6 with TRBJ2-5; D unclear. The CDR3 loop is CASSLAETQYF. The CDR3 DNA sequence: TGTGCCAGCAGCTTGGCGGAGACCCAGTACTTC.